This is a list of T cell receptor beta chains from one sample in a study of blood T cell repertoires in COVID-19. The table came from immunoSEQ multiplex PCR; TCRdb's copy has only in-frame clones and leaves some out. The table records around 70,000 clones, approximately 83% of them present only once. Sequencing input: peripheral blood. The receptor set was obtained from a human donor in a cohort sampled during active COVID-19. CDR3s include the opening cysteine and the closing phenylalanine or tryptophan. Fields, in order: D gene, J gene, V gene, clone size, CDR3 protein, CDR3 DNA. D genes are given only for firm matches. Only some rows state a clone size, as once, few, many or a class for expanded clones.

- TRBJ1-2 TRBV9 - CASSVEQEGGGYTF TGTGCCAGCAGCGTAGAACAGGAAGGTGGTGGCTACACCTTC
- TRBJ2-7 TRBV28 - CASTQWAYPNEQYF TGTGCCAGCACTCAATGGGCCTACCCTAACGAGCAGTACTTC
- TRBJ2-7 TRBV19 - CASSIARGTYEQYF TGTGCCAGTAGTATAGCCAGGGGTACCTACGAGCAGTACTTC
- TRBJ2-7 TRBV6-6 - CATSDILGAEQYF TGTGCCACCTCGGACATCTTAGGTGCCGAGCAGTACTTC
- TRBJ1-1 TRBV19 few CASSIGGLGFQTEAFF TGTGCCAGTAGTATAGGGGGGCTCGGTTTTCAAACTGAAGCTTTCTTT
TRBD1 TRBJ1-1 TRBV10-3 - CATSEGQGNTEAFF TGTGCCACCAGCGAGGGACAGGGGAACACTGAAGCTTTCTTT
TRBD1 TRBJ2-7 TRBV28 few CASSVPRGQGAYEQYF TGTGCCAGCAGTGTCCCCCGGGGACAGGGTGCCTACGAGCAGTACTTC
TRBD2 TRBJ2-4 TRBV27 - CASSLSRGAKNIQYF TGTGCCAGCAGTTTATCGCGGGGGGCCAAAAACATTCAGTACTTC
TRBD1 TRBJ1-2 TRBV13 - CASSLGTGDYGYTF TGTGCCAGCAGCTTAGGGACAGGGGACTATGGCTACACCTTC
- TRBJ2-5 TRBV18 - CASSPLDKNQETQYF TGTGCCAGCTCACCCTTGGACAAAAACCAAGAGACCCAGTACTTC
TRBD2 TRBJ2-7 TRBV27 - CASSLAGASSYEQYF TGTGCCAGCTCACTAGCGGGGGCAAGCTCCTACGAGCAGTACTTC
- TRBJ1-4 TRBV4-1 - CASSQPYRGTDNEKLFF TGCGCCAGCAGCCAACCCTATCGCGGGACTGATAATGAAAAACTGTTTTTT
- TRBJ2-7 TRBV7-2 - CASSRDFDYEQYF TGTGCCAGCAGCCGGGACTTTGATTACGAGCAGTACTTC
TRBD1 TRBJ1-5 TRBV19 - CAPGGYRGGSQPQHF TGTGCCCCCGGGGGGTACAGGGGGGGTAGTCAGCCCCAGCATTTT
TRBD1 TRBJ2-1 TRBV5-8 - CASSTTGQGYNEQFF TGTGCCAGCAGCACCACGGGACAGGGATACAATGAGCAGTTCTTC
TRBD1 TRBJ1-6 TRBV7-9 - CASSPTGARNSPLHF TGTGCCAGCAGCCCCACAGGGGCCCGTAATTCACCCCTCCACTTT
TRBD1 TRBJ2-6 TRBV18 - CASSPPWTGPLSGANVLTF TGTGCCAGCTCACCACCATGGACAGGCCCCTTGTCCGGGGCCAACGTCCTGACTTTC
- TRBJ2-3 TRBV25-1 - CASRAHRERDTQYF TGTGCCAGCAGGGCCCACAGGGAACGAGATACGCAGTATTTT
TRBD1 TRBJ2-1 TRBV2 - CASRDVAGGYNEQFF TGTGCCAGCAGAGATGTGGCAGGGGGCTACAATGAGCAGTTCTTC
TRBD2 TRBJ2-7 TRBV6-1 - CASSVTPWRGSYEQYF TGTGCCAGCAGTGTCACCCCCTGGCGGGGGAGCTACGAGCAGTACTTC
TRBD2 TRBJ2-5 TRBV7-2 once CASSASGGANQETQYF TGTGCCAGCAGCGCGAGCGGGGGGGCGAACCAAGAGACCCAGTACTTC
- TRBJ1-2 TRBV4-1 once CASSQGQNYGYTF TGCGCCAGCAGCCAAGGACAGAACTATGGCTACACCTTC
- TRBJ1-1 TRBV5-1 - CASSLTGGWDTEAFF TGCGCCAGCAGCCTTACGGGTGGGTGGGACACTGAAGCTTTCTTT
TRBD1 TRBJ2-2 TRBV19 - CASSMAGGYVGELFF TGTGCCAGTAGTATGGCAGGGGGTTATGTCGGGGAGCTGTTTTTT
- TRBJ1-2 TRBV6-5 - CASRRQYGYTF TGTGCCAGCAGGCGACAGTATGGCTACACCTTC
- TRBJ2-7 TRBV5-1 - CASSREVGEQYF TGCGCCAGCAGCCGCGAGGTGGGCGAGCAGTACTTC
TRBD2 TRBJ2-2 TRBV5-1 - CASSFSGVNTGELFF TGCGCCAGCAGCTTTAGCGGGGTTAACACCGGGGAGCTGTTTTTT
- TRBJ2-7 TRBV7-8 - CASSFQGVGAGYEQYF TGTGCCAGCAGCTTTCAAGGGGTAGGGGCCGGGTACGAGCAGTACTTC
TRBD1 TRBJ1-6 TRBV6-5 - CASSYSGRTGGSPLHF TGTGCCAGCAGTTACTCAGGACGGACAGGGGGCTCACCCCTCCACTTT
TRBD1 TRBJ2-5 TRBV29-1 - CSARDRQETQYF TGCAGCGCCCGGGACAGACAAGAGACCCAGTACTTC
- TRBJ1-1 TRBV5-1 - CASSSPSGNTEAFF TGCGCCAGCAGCTCCCCGTCGGGGAACACTGAAGCTTTCTTT
- TRBJ2-3 TRBV5-1 - CASSFRPLLRQESTDTQYF TGCGCCAGCAGCTTTAGGCCTCTACTCCGACAGGAGTCCACAGATACGCAGTATTTT
TRBD2 TRBJ2-3 TRBV19 - CASSTTPNAGADTQYF TGTGCCAGTAGTACGACCCCCAACGCGGGGGCAGATACGCAGTATTTT
- TRBJ2-3 TRBV5-1 - CASSLVGDSHTDTQYF TGCGCCAGCTCTCTCGTAGGCGACAGCCACACAGATACGCAGTATTTT
- TRBJ2-5 TRBV6-6 - CASSYRGRSQETQYF TGTGCCAGCAGTTACAGAGGGCGGTCCCAAGAGACCCAGTACTTC
- TRBJ1-3 TRBV28 - CASSLFPGGPENTIYF TGTGCCAGCAGTTTATTCCCCGGGGGTCCGGAGAACACCATATATTTT
- TRBJ2-7 TRBV5-6 - CASSIWGGGSAYEQYF TGTGCCAGCAGCATCTGGGGCGGAGGGTCTGCCTACGAGCAGTACTTC
- TRBJ1-2 TRBV6-4 - CASSDGWYGYTF TGTGCCAGCAGTGACGGCTGGTATGGCTACACCTTC
- TRBJ2-7 TRBV6-2/TRBV6-3 - CASSSGTRTYEQYF TGTGCCAGCAGTTCCGGGACAAGAACTTACGAGCAGTACTTC
TRBD2 TRBJ2-3 TRBV7-9 - CASSLEAGGPADTQYF TGTGCCAGCAGCTTAGAGGCGGGGGGGCCCGCGGATACGCAGTATTTT
- TRBJ1-1 TRBV21-1 - CASSRRRSWTEAFF TGTGCCAGCAGCCGAAGGCGGTCATGGACTGAAGCTTTCTTT
- TRBJ1-1 TRBV6-4 - CASSDRGNTEAFF TGTGCCAGCAGTGACAGGGGGAACACTGAAGCTTTCTTT
- TRBJ2-1 TRBV2 - CASSVRADEQFF TGTGCCAGCAGTGTGCGGGCCGATGAGCAGTTCTTC
- TRBJ2-7 TRBV5-6 - CASSLRHEYEQYF TGTGCCAGCAGCTTGAGACACGAGTACGAGCAGTACTTC
- TRBJ2-3 TRBV7-9 - CASSPIYGGKRTDTQYF TGTGCCAGCAGTCCCATATATGGGGGCAAGAGAACAGATACGCAGTATTTT
- TRBJ2-5 TRBV6-4 - CASSEAAELGTQYF TGTGCCAGCAGTGAAGCGGCCGAGCTAGGAACCCAGTACTTC
- TRBJ1-5 TRBV28 - CASSRGWDQPQHF TGTGCCAGCAGTAGGGGCTGGGATCAGCCCCAGCATTTT
TRBD2 TRBJ2-3 TRBV11-2 - CASTLLAGGPTDTQYF TGTGCCAGCACCTTACTAGCGGGGGGCCCCACAGATACGCAGTATTTT